This TCR beta chain was captured by sequencing in a study of CD8 T cells in Susac syndrome. With random hexamers, roughly 0.45 to 1 ug RNA was reverse transcribed. The amplification used immunoSEQ multiplex PCR on TCR beta CDR3; it spanned 54 Vbeta and 13 Jbeta. From the immunoSEQ multiplex PCR reads, TCRdb called clonotypes with MiXCR, one entry per CDR3 protein. Of 250,000 to 300,000 distinct CDR3 sequences in the sample, around 85% were seen once. CD8+ and CD4+ T cells from blood underwent TCR beta sequencing, which was carried out in a high-throughput format. Those who served as multiple sclerosis controls were treatment-naive patients with stable or active relapsing-remitting disease. Isolation of CD8+ and CD4+ T cells was performed negatively, whereas enrichment of TEMRA cells was done by FACS. The sample was CD8+ T cells from PBMCs. The receptor was isolated from a human donor with multiple sclerosis.

CDR3 sequence: CASSLFLGSYNEQFF. In nucleotides, the CDR3 is TGTGCCAGCAGCTTATTCTTAGGCTCCTACAATGAGCAGTTCTTC. This chain connects TRBV7-3 to TRBJ2-1; D unresolved. Trimming cost V 2 bases and J 0 bases, with 8 bases left between them. The CDR3 has 15 residues. CDR1 is SGHTA, CDR2 FQGTGA, per germline.